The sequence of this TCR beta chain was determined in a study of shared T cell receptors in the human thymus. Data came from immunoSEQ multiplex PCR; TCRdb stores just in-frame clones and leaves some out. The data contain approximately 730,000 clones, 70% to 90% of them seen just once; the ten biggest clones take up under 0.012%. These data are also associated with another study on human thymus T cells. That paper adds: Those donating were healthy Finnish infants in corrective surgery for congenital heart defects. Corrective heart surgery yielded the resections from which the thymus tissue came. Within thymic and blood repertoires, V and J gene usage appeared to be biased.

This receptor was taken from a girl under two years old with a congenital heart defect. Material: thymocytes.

The CDR3 DNA sequence: TGCGCCAGCAGCCAGGGACCAGGGGGGCCCACAGATACGCAGTATTTT. It codes for CASSQGPGGPTDTQYF. J is TRBJ2-3 and V is TRBV4-3, with a tentative D call TRBD1 (7 bases). CDR1 LGHNA and CDR2 YSLEER come from the germline V gene. The CDR3 sequence is 16 residues long. V dropped 3 bases and J dropped 2 bases, with 15 bases sitting between them.